Each of the 19 T cell receptor beta chains below was sequenced from the same sample in a study of OX40 agonist ivuxolimab in advanced cancers. This table comes from immunoSEQ multiplex PCR, and its TCRdb copy is limited to in-frame clones, with some not included. The data hold about 150,000 clones, with 94% observed a single time. Here the sequenced sample was CD4+ or CD8+ T cells sorted from blood, taken in a trial of the OX40 agonist ivuxolimab. The receptors come from an adult with an advanced solid tumor such as melanoma, head and neck, liver or kidney cancer.

In DNA form, the CDR3 reads TGTGCCAGCAGCTCGACTTCCTACGAGCAGTACTTC. This translates into CASSSTSYEQYF. The chain recombines TRBV7-9 with TRBJ2-7; D gene ambiguous. CDR3 size: 12 residues. The germline CDR1 and CDR2 sequences are SEHNR and FQNEAQ (reference sequence). The ends were cut back, 4 bases at V and 1 base at J, with 5 bases in the middle.

The chain links TRBV5-1 to TRBJ1-1; possibly TRBD1 for D (5 bases). This CDR3 has 16 residues. Germline V gene data show CDR1 as SGHRS and CDR2 as YFSETQ. Trimming pared 1 base from V and 0 bases from J, leaving 13 bases between. The DNA of the CDR3 is TGCGCCAGCAGCTTGTTGGGGCTGGCGATGAACACTGAAGCTTTCTTT. As protein: CASSLLGLAMNTEAFF.

J is TRBJ2-3 and V is TRBV5-6; the D gene is possibly TRBD1 (6 bases). Per the germline V gene, CDR1 is SGHDT and CDR2 is YYEEEE. This CDR3 contains 16 residues. Trimming took 0 bases from V and 3 from J, leaving 14 bases between them. DNA of the CDR3: TGTGCCAGCAGCTTGGTGGGAGTCCAGGGGACAGATACGCAGTATTTT. It codes for CASSLVGVQGTDTQYF.

The chain recombines TRBV6-5 with TRBJ1-1; TRBD1 matches at 10 bases. In germline, CDR1 is MNHEY, CDR2 SVGAGI. This CDR3 comprises 14 residues. The trim removed 6 bases at V and 6 bases at J, leaving 7 bases unmatched. The CDR3 DNA reads TGTGCCAGCAGGGGACAGGGGAAGAGGTCTGAAGCTTTCTTT. This translates into CASRGQGKRSEAFF.

This clone has only one observation. V and J are TRBV9 and TRBJ2-3, with 8 bases aligning to TRBD2. In germline, CDR1 is SGDLS, CDR2 YYNGEE. This CDR3 has 16 amino acids. V gave up 0 bases and J gave up 2 bases; unmatched junction bases: 5. The CDR3 is CASSVDRGGHTDTQYF. CDR3 nucleotide sequence: TGTGCCAGCAGCGTAGATCGGGGGGGGCACACAGATACGCAGTATTTT.

V is TRBV7-2 and J is TRBJ2-1, with D possibly being TRBD2 (7 bases). Looked up from germline, CDR1 is SGHTA and CDR2 is FQGNSA. V dropped 2 bases and J dropped 6 bases, with 14 bases sitting between them. CDR3 length equals 15 residues. The CDR3, as DNA: TGTGCCAGCAGCTTAATGGGGGGGGCCTTCAATGAGCAGTTCTTC. Amino acids: CASSLMGGAFNEQFF.

Comment on this clone: Other DNA sequences in the sample encode the same CDR3. V and J are TRBV14 and TRBJ2-7; TRBD1 might be the D (5 bases). Trimming took 1 base from V and 2 from J, leaving 9 bases between them. Germline V gene lookup returns CDR1 SGHDN and CDR2 FVKESK. The CDR3 contains 14 residues. The CDR3 spells CASSQVAGPYEQYF. CDR3 DNA: TGTGCCAGCAGCCAAGTGGCAGGGCCCTACGAGCAGTACTTC.

This clone has a single count. V usage is TRBV29-1 and J usage is TRBJ2-7; D is ambiguous. CDR1 is SQVTM and CDR2 is ANQGSEA in the germline V gene. The CDR3 totals 12 residues. Trimming left V 0 bases short and J 4 bases short, with 7 bases between. The CDR3 nucleotides read TGCAGCGTTGAAGACCAAAGATACGAGCAGTACTTC. Translation gives CSVEDQRYEQYF.

This chain links TRBV5-1 with TRBJ1-6, with no clear D. Germline-derived CDR1 and CDR2 are SGHRS and YFSETQ. There are 13 residues in the CDR3. Trimming pared 6 bases from V and 5 bases from J, leaving 9 bases between. CDR3 nucleotides: TGCGCCAGCAACGACGGTAATAATTCACCCCTCCACTTT. Residues: CASNDGNNSPLHF.

The rearrangement links TRBV6-5 to TRBJ1-1; D call uncertain. CDR3 length equals 14 residues. The V end lost 1 base, the J end lost 2 bases, and 8 bases lay between the germline ends. From germline, CDR1 is MNHEY and CDR2 SVGAGI. CDR3 protein: CASSYYPSNTEAFF. The CDR3 nucleotides are TGTGCCAGCAGTTACTATCCCAGTAACACTGAAGCTTTCTTT.

The V and J genes are TRBV7-2 and TRBJ2-5; 9 positions match TRBD2. CDR1 is SGHTA, CDR2 FQGNSA, per germline. V gave up 2 bases and J gave up 4 bases; unmatched junction bases: 11. CDR3 length: 17 amino acids. CDR3 coding DNA: TGTGCCAGCAGCTTACGAGGCCTAGCGGGGAAAGGAGAGACCCAGTACTTC. It encodes CASSLRGLAGKGETQYF.

This chain joins TRBV6-5 and TRBJ2-1; D is possibly TRBD1 (5 bases). The CDR3 extends over 15 amino acids. Trimming took 6 bases from V and 0 from J, leaving 12 bases between them. Germline loops: CDR1 MNHEY, CDR2 SVGAGI. CDR3 region: CASSDSGYSYNEQFF. As DNA, the CDR3 is TGTGCCAGCAGCGACAGTGGGTACTCCTACAATGAGCAGTTCTTC.

The chain has TRBV6-5 and TRBJ1-1; D gene ambiguous. V was clipped by 2 bases and J by 2 bases, with 12 bases between them. Germline V gene sequence: CDR1 MNHEY, CDR2 SVGAGI. The CDR3 contains 15 residues. CDR3 bases: TGTGCCAGCAGTTACGGTGGCAGTTATAACACTGAAGCTTTCTTT. Its protein is CASSYGGSYNTEAFF.

The chain combines TRBV18 with TRBJ1-4, with D perhaps TRBD1 (5 bases). Trimming removed 3 bases at V and 5 bases at J, with 13 bases between. Germline CDR1 reads KGHSH; CDR2 reads LQKENI. The CDR3 covers 15 residues. For the CDR3, the DNA is TGTGCCAGCTCACCTCCAGGCAGGGAGAATGAAAAACTGTTTTTT. This sequence encodes CASSPPGRENEKLFF.

The J gene is TRBJ2-7, the V gene TRBV11-3, with D possibly being TRBD1 or TRBD2 (5 bases each). Germline V gene data show CDR1 as SGHNT and CDR2 as YENEEA. Trimming pared 2 bases from V and 3 bases from J, leaving 8 bases between. CDR3 length: 13 residues. This CDR3 is CASSLRDGYEQYF. CDR3 bases: TGTGCCAGCAGCTTAAGGGACGGCTACGAGCAGTACTTC.

V usage is TRBV2 and J usage is TRBJ2-5; the D is unclear. This CDR3 spans 11 amino acids. Trimming pared 6 bases from V and 1 base from J, leaving 3 bases between. Looked up from germline, CDR1 is SNHLY and CDR2 is FYNNEI. CDR3 sequence reads: CASSPQETQYF. DNA of the CDR3: TGTGCCAGCAGCCCCCAAGAGACCCAGTACTTC.

The genes are TRBV5-4 and TRBJ2-7; the match to TRBD2 covers 7 bases. Trimming at V came to 0 bases and at J to 6 bases, leaving 12 bases not matched to a gene. Per the germline V gene, CDR1 is SGHNT and CDR2 is YYREEE (reference sequence). The CDR3 length is 16 residues. The CDR3 is CASSLEAGRARREQYF. The CDR3, as DNA: TGTGCCAGCAGCTTGGAGGCGGGGAGGGCTAGGCGCGAGCAGTACTTC.

The chain joins TRBV28 to TRBJ1-5; D possibly corresponds to TRBD1 (5 bases). Germline lookup yields CDR1 MDHEN and CDR2 SYDVKM. V dropped 8 bases and J dropped 4 bases, with 18 bases sitting between them. The CDR3 is made up of 15 amino acids. CDR3 nucleotide sequence: TGTGCCAGCCAGCGGGGGACCGGATTTAATCAGCCCCAGCATTTT. This gives the protein CASQRGTGFNQPQHF.

This chain links TRBV7-8 with TRBJ2-3, with D maybe TRBD2 (7 bases). CDR1 SGHVS and CDR2 FQNEAQ come from the germline V gene. This CDR3 contains 15 residues. Deletions cut 1 base from V and 4 bases from J, with 12 bases between. DNA for the CDR3: TGTGCCAGCAGCTTAGGTGGGCGGGGGCCAGATACGCAGTATTTT. Amino acids: CASSLGGRGPDTQYF.